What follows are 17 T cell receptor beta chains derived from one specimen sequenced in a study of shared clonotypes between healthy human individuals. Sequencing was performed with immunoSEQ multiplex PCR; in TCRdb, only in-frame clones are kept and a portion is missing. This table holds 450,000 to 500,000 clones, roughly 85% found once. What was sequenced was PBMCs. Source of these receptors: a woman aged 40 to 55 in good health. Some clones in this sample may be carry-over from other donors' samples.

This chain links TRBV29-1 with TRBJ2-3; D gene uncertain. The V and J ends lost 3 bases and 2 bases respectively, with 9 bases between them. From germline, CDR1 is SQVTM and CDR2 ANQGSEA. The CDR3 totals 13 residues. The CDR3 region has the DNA TGCAGCGTTGACAGTGGAGTCACAGATACGCAGTATTTT. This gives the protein CSVDSGVTDTQYF.

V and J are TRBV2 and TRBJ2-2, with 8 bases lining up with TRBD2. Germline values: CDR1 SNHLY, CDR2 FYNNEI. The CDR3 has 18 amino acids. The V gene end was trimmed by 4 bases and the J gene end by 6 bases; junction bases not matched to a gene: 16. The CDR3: CASSVPGGRRAGAGELFF. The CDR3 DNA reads TGTGCCAGCAGTGTACCGGGGGGGAGGCGAGCGGGAGCCGGGGAGCTGTTTTTT.

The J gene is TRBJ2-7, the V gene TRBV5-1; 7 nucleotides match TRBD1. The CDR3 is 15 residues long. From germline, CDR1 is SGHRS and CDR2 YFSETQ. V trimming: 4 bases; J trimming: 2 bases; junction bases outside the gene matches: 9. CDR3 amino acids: CASSATGTVTYEQYF. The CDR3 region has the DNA TGCGCCAGCAGCGCAACCGGGACAGTCACCTACGAGCAGTACTTC. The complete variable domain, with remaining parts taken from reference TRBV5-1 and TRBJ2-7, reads KAGVTQTPRYLIKTRGQQVTLSCSPISGHRSVSWYQQTPGQGLQFLFEYFSETQRNKGNFPGRFSGRQFSNSRSEMNVSTLELGDSALYLCASSATGTVTYEQYFGPGTRLTVT.

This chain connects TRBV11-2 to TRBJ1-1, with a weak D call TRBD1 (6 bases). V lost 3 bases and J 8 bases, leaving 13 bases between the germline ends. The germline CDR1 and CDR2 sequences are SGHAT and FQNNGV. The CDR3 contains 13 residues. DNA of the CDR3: TGTGCCAGCAGCTTCACGGGACAAGCAGAAGCTTTCTTT. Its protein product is CASSFTGQAEAFF.

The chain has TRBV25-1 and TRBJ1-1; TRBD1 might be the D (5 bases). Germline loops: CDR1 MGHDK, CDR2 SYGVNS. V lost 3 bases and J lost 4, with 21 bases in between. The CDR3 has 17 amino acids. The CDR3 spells CASSDSEPERGSTEAFF. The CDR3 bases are TGTGCCAGCAGTGACTCGGAGCCTGAGAGGGGAAGCACTGAAGCTTTCTTT. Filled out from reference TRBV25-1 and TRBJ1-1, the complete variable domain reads EADIYQTPRYLVIGTGKKITLECSQTMGHDKMYWYQQDPGMELHLIHYSYGVNSTEKGDLSSESTVSRIRTEHFPLTLESARPSHTSQYLCASSDSEPERGSTEAFFGQGTRLTVV.

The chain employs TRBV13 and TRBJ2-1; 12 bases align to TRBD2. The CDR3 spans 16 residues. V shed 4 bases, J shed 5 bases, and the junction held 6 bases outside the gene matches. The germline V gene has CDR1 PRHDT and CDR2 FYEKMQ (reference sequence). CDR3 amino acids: CASSSPLAGGDNEQFF. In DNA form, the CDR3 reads TGTGCCAGCAGCTCACCCCTAGCGGGAGGGGACAATGAGCAGTTCTTC.

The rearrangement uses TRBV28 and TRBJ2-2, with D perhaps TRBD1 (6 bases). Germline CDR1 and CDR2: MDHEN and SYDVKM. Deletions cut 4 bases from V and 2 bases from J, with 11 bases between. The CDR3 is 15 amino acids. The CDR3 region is CASSSPGTNTGELFF. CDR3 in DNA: TGTGCCAGCAGTTCCCCCGGGACAAACACCGGGGAGCTGTTTTTT. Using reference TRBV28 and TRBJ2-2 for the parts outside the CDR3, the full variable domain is DVKVTQSSRYLVKRTGEKVFLECVQDMDHENMFWYRQDPGLGLRLIYFSYDVKMKEKGDIPEGYSVSREKKERFSLILESASTNQTSMYLCASSSPGTNTGELFFGEGSRLTVL.

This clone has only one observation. The CDR3 nucleotides are TGTGCCAGCAGTGACGGCCAAGCCAAAAACATTCAGTACTTC. Protein: CASSDGQAKNIQYF. V usage is TRBV2 and J usage is TRBJ2-4, with D uncertain. Trimming stripped 3 bases from V and 0 bases from J, with 6 bases between. The CDR3 has 14 amino acids. Germline loops: CDR1 SNHLY, CDR2 FYNNEI. The entire variable domain, with the rest obtained from reference TRBV2 and TRBJ2-4, is as follows: EPEVTQTPSHQVTQMGQEVILRCVPISNHLYFYWYRQILGQKVEFLVSFYNNEISEKSEIFDDQFSVERPDGSNFTLKIRSTKLEDSAMYFCASSDGQAKNIQYFGAGTRLSVL.

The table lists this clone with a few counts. The CDR3 nucleotides are TGTGCCAGCAGTTACACTTTCGGGACAGGGGACTACGAGCAGTACTTC. This translates into CASSYTFGTGDYEQYF. This chain links TRBV28 with TRBJ2-7, with 10 bases that match TRBD1. Losses at the gene ends were 4 bases for V and 3 bases for J; bases not matched to a gene: 9. The CDR3 length is 16 residues. Germline V gene lookup returns CDR1 MDHEN and CDR2 SYDVKM.

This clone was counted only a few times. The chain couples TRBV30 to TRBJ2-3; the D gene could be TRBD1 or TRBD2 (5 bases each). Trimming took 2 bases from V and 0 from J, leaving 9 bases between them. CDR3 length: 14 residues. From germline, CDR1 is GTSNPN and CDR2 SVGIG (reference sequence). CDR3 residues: CAWSQGASTDTQYF. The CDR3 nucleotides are TGTGCCTGGAGTCAGGGAGCCAGCACAGATACGCAGTATTTT.

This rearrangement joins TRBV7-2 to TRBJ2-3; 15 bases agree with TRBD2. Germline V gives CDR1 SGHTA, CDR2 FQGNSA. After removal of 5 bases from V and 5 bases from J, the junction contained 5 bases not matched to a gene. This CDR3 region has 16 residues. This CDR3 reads CASSTRTSGRGDTQYF. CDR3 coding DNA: TGTGCCAGCAGCACCCGGACTAGCGGGAGGGGAGATACGCAGTATTTT.

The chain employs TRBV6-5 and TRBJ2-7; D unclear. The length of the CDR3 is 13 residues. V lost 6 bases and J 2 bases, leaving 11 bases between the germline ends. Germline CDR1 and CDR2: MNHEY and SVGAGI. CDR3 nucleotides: TGTGCCAGCAGGTTCGACCGGGCCTACGAGCAGTACTTC. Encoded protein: CASRFDRAYEQYF.

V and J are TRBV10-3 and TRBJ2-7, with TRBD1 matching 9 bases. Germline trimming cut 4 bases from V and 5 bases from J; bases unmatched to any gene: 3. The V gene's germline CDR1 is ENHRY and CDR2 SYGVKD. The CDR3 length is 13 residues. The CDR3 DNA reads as TGTGCCATCAGTGGCACAGGGGGCCACGAGCAGTACTTC. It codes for CAISGTGGHEQYF.

CDR3 nucleotides: TGTGCCAGCAGCTTAAAAGAGAGGGTGCTCTCTGGAAACACCATATATTTT. Amino acids: CASSLKERVLSGNTIYF. V usage is TRBV7-9 and J usage is TRBJ1-3; D call uncertain. V was shortened by 2 bases and J by 0 bases, with 14 bases between the two germline ends. This CDR3 contains 17 residues. CDR1 SEHNR and CDR2 FQNEAQ come from the germline V gene (reference sequence).

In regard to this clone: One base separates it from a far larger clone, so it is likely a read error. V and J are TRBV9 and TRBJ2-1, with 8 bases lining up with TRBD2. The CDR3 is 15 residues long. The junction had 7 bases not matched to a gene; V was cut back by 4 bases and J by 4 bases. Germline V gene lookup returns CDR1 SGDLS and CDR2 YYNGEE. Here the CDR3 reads CASSISGSYYNEQFF. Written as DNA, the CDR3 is TGTGCCAGCAGCATAAGCGGGAGCTATTACAATGAGCAGTTCTTC.

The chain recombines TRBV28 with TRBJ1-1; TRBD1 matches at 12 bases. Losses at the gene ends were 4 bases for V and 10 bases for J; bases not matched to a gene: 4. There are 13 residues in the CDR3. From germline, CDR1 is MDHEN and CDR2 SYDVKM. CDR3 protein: CASSWGQGALAFF. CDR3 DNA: TGTGCCAGCAGTTGGGGACAGGGGGCCTTAGCTTTCTTT. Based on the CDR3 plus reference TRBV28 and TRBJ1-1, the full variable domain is DVKVTQSSRYLVKRTGEKVFLECVQDMDHENMFWYRQDPGLGLRLIYFSYDVKMKEKGDIPEGYSVSREKKERFSLILESASTNQTSMYLCASSWGQGALAFFGQGTRLTVV.

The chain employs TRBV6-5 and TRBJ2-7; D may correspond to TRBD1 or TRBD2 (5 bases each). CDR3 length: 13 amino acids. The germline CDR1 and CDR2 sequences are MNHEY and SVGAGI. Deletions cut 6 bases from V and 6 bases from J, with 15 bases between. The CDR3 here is CASSWGPESEQYF. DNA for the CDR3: TGTGCCAGCAGCTGGGGACCTGAGAGCGAGCAGTACTTC.